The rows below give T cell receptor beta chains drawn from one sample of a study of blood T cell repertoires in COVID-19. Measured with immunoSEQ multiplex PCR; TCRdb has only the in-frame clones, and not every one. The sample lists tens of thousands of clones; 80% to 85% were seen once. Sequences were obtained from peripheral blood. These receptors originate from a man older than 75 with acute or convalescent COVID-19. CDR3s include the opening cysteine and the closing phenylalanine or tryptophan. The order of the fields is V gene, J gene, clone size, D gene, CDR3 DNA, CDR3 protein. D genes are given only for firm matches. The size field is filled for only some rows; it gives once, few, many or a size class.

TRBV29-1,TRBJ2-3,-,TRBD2,TGCAGCGTTGAAGGCGTACTAGCGGGGGCCACAGATACGCAGTATTTT,CSVEGVLAGATDTQYF
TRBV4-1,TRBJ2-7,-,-,TGCGCCAGCAGCCAAGACGTGCAGTTTTACGAGCAGTACTTC,CASSQDVQFYEQYF
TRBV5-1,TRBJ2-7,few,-,TGCGCCAGCAGCTTGGATTGGCTAGCGCCCACCTACGAGCAGTACTTC,CASSLDWLAPTYEQYF
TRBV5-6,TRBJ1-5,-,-,TGTGCCAGCAGCTTGAGAGAGGGGGGGAGACAGCCCCAGCATTTT,CASSLREGGRQPQHF
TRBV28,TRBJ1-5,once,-,TGTGCCAGCAGTTTTGGAGGGGCTAGCAATCAGCCCCAGCATTTT,CASSFGGASNQPQHF
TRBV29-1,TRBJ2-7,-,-,TGCAGCGTGGAACGTTTGACGAGAGCCGGAGGGCAGTACTTC,CSVERLTRAGGQYF
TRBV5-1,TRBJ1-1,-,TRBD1,TGCGCCAGCAGCGGGCAGGGGGGCAACACTGAAGCTTTCTTT,CASSGQGGNTEAFF
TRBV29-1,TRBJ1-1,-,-,TGCAGCGTGGGCGGGTCAGGTTTGGGCACTGAAGCTTTCTTT,CSVGGSGLGTEAFF
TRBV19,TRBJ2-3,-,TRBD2,TGTGCCAGTAGTCCGTCGGGAGGTACGACAGATACGCAGTATTTT,CASSPSGGTTDTQYF
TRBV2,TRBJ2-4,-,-,TGTGCCAGCAAAAGCCGGTTTGGCAAAAACATTCAGTACTTC,CASKSRFGKNIQYF
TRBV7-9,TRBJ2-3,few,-,TGTGCCAGCAGCTCGCCTAATACAGATACGCAGTATTTT,CASSSPNTDTQYF
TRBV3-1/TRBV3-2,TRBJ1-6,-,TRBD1,TGTGCCAGCAGCCAAGGAGCACAGGGGAGGTCACCCCTCCACTTT,CASSQGAQGRSPLHF
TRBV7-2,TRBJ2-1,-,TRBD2,TGTGCCAGCAGCCCCAGGACTAGCGCCCTCCTCGGTAATGAGCAGTTCTTC,CASSPRTSALLGNEQFF
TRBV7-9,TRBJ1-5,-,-,TGTGCCAGCAGCACCGGACAGCCTAGCAATCAGCCCCAGCATTTT,CASSTGQPSNQPQHF
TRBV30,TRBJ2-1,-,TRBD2,TGTGCCTGGAGTCCGGGCGGCGGGAGGGCCTACAATGAGCAGTTCTTC,CAWSPGGGRAYNEQFF
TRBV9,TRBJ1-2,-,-,TGTGCCAGCAGCCTTAGGGGCCGACCGAATGACGGCTACACCTTC,CASSLRGRPNDGYTF
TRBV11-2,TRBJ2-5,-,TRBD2,TGTGCCAGCAGCTCTCCGCGACTAGCGGGAGTGGAGGAGACCCAGTACTTC,CASSSPRLAGVEETQYF
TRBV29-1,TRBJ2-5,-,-,TGCAGCGAATTACAGGGTGACGAGACCCAGTACTTC,CSELQGDETQYF
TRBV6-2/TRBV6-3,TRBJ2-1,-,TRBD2,TGTGCCAGCAGTTACTCGGCTAGCGGGAGTATTGAGCAGTTCTTC,CASSYSASGSIEQFF
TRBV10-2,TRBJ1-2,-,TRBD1,TGCGCCAGCACTCGGGACAGGGCTTCCTATGGCTACACCTTC,CASTRDRASYGYTF
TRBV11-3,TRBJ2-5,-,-,TGTGCCAGCAGCTTAGGCGGCCGGGGGGCGCGGCAGTACTTC,CASSLGGRGARQYF
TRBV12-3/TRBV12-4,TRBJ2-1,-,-,TGTGCCAGCAGTTTAGGACAGAATGAGCAGTTCTTC,CASSLGQNEQFF
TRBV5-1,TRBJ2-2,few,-,TGCGCCAGCACCTGGGGACAGAACACCGGGGAGCTGTTTTTT,CASTWGQNTGELFF
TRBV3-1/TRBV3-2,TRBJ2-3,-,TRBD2,TGTGCCAGCAGCCAAGATATTTCACTAGCGGGGGTCACAGATACGCAGTATTTT,CASSQDISLAGVTDTQYF
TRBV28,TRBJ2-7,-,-,TGTGCCAGCAGTCCCTCGACAGGCGACTCCTACGAGCAGTACTTC,CASSPSTGDSYEQYF
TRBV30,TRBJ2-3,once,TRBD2,TGTGCCTACGGGACTAGCGGGAGCAGCGATACGCAGTATTTT,CAYGTSGSSDTQYF
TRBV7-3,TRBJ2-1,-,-,TGTGCCAGCAGCTTAATGGGGCTAAAAAGTGAGCAGTTCTTC,CASSLMGLKSEQFF
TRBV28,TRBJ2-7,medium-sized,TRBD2,TGTGCCAGCAGTTTTTTCGGGGATAGCGGGGGGTTCTACGAGCAGTACTTC,CASSFFGDSGGFYEQYF
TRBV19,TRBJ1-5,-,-,TGTGCCAGTAGTATAGTGGGAGGATTATATAGCAATCAGCCCCAGCATTTT,CASSIVGGLYSNQPQHF